This TCR beta chain appears in the sequencing data of a study of vaccination effects on CD4 cells after COVID-19. Study at large: Two-dose vaccination with either BNT162b2 or mRNA-1273 was given to the participants. Samples from a couple of convalescent patients were given 16 days and one week before vaccination.

Germline V lookup: CDR1 LGHNA, CDR2 YNFKEQ. The V end was cut by 4 bases, the J end by 7 bases, with 13 bases between. The CDR3 totals 14 residues. This clone was observed a few times. Its antigen is still unknown. Researchers isolated CD4+ T cells once approximately ten days of culture had elapsed. Cells had half their medium changed to IL-2 medium on days 3 and 7. Findings of the study overall: There was marked clonal contraction among infection- and vaccine-induced clones late after vaccination.

Measured with immunoSEQ multiplex PCR; TCRdb has only the in-frame clones, and not every one. The table lists 40,000 to 60,000 clones, roughly 72% of them singletons, with 8.5% to 10% in the top ten. The TCR comes from a human donor who had a prior SARS-CoV-2 infection. Source: CD4+ T cells from PBMCs cultured without peptide, taken before COVID-19 vaccination. The rearrangement links TRBV4-2 to TRBJ2-2; D is undetermined. The chain's CDR3 is CASSPKVGIGELFF. The CDR3 DNA reads as TGTGCCAGCAGCCCAAAGGTGGGCATCGGGGAGCTGTTTTTT.